This T cell receptor (beta chain) was documented in a study of CD8 T cells in ankylosing spondylitis. Study-level findings and limits: Within ankylosing spondylitis blood, a TCR beta motif made up of roughly eight highly homologous variants appeared to be characteristic. Disease-linked clones were reportedly significantly enriched in matched ankylosing spondylitis synovial fluid.

Between the trimmed V and J ends, which lost 3 bases and 2 bases, there was a span of 8 bases. This CDR3 has 13 amino acids. Looked up from germline, CDR1 is LNHNV and CDR2 is YYDKDF (reference sequence). Molecular-barcoded quantitative 5'-RACE produced these TCR beta libraries. A single record per CDR3 protein comes from TCRdb applying MiXCR to the 5' RACE reads. The profile covers 340,000 or so distinct CDR3 sequences, with approximately 15% appearing a single time and approximately 1.1% taken by the ten largest. Points on this clonotype: Its antigen remains unidentified.

This receptor was taken from a male donor with ankylosing spondylitis or in good health (not recorded which). The genes are TRBV15 and TRBJ2-7; D is unresolved. The sample comprised blood, either unsorted or a sorted T cell fraction (not recorded which). The CDR3 loop reads CATSSILTYEQYF. The CDR3 bases are TGTGCCACCAGCAGCATACTGACCTACGAGCAGTACTTC.